This TCR beta chain was sequenced during a study of CD8 T cells in Susac syndrome. An input of roughly 0.5 to 1 ug of RNA was subjected to reverse transcription using random hexamers. In TCRdb, the immunoSEQ multiplex PCR reads were re-called with MiXCR into one record per CDR3 protein. This table holds some 57,000 distinct CDR3 sequences, around 94% found once. The receptor's source is a human donor in good health. The sample consisted of CD8+ T cells from PBMCs.

CDR3 region: CASSQGQGVEQYF. As DNA, the CDR3 is TGCGCCAGCAGCCAGGGGCAGGGGGTCGAGCAGTACTTC. The chain joins TRBV4-1 to TRBJ2-7; TRBD1 matches at 7 bases. This CDR3 region has 13 residues. The V gene end was trimmed by 3 bases and the J gene end by 6 bases; junction bases not matched to a gene: 5. Germline assignment: CDR1 MGHRA and CDR2 YSYEKL.